The present T cell receptor (beta chain) was sequenced within a study of blood T cell repertoires in COVID-19 (dated by TCRdb to the early 2020s). Describing the broader study: The collaborator samples originated in the United States, Italy and Spain and spanned the acute and convalescent phases of COVID-19. The material from the prospective study consisted of cDNA or gDNA derived from T cells, B-cell-depleted T cells, or PBMCs. Subjects who had been exposed to COVID-19, were actively infected with it, or had recovered from it provided the deeply sampled blood TCRbeta repertoires that made up the dataset. The repertoires were made available in a free public database intended to serve as a resource for research on the immune response to SARS-CoV-2. Samples came from the ongoing ImmuneRACE study (first 160 participants) plus 1,254 subjects from 6 global collaborators. A de-identified subject ID, COVID-19 status, age in years and sex were almost always included in the sample metadata. Where HLA class I and class II types were available, the types were taken from metadata supplied by the sample provider, not from assay-based typing.

The CDR3, cysteine through phenylalanine, is 15 amino acids long. The only DNA kept is the CDR3, 45 bases in frame from the first base. The germline V gene gives CDR1 as SGDLS and CDR2 as YYNGEE. Germline trimming: 0 bases from V, 5 bases from J; junction bases outside gene matches: 6. About this clone itself: Its antigen has not been determined. Within one base of it there is no much larger clone, and no base qualities were kept.

TCRbeta CDR3 regions were amplified from genomic DNA by means of the immunoSEQ Assay, a bias-controlled multiplex PCR. As for the authors' bioinformatics: The number of nucleated cells in each sample was estimated from the amplification of reference gene primers within the assay. To quantify the absolute abundance of each unique TCRbeta CDR3 rearrangement, sequence reads were collapsed and filtered. For each sample, productive Simpson clonality was calculated as the square root of Simpson's diversity index over productive rearrangements. The immuneACCESS repertoire file appears here via TCRdb, limited to in-frame rearrangements. These files lack a portion of the clones; in checked studies, under half of the deficit traces to unresolved V genes, and the cause of the others is not known. V and J calls and clone size come straight from that table; D and trimming were deduced from the DNA. The sample table shows 250,000 to 300,000 clones, and approximately 91% are seen once. The ten largest account for around 12% of the sample.

Beyond this particular receptor, the publication reports: How much clinical and demographic metadata was included differed by source and by participant, and the metadata was provided uncurated.

Collaborating institutions collected whole blood in K2EDTA tubes following their own protocols. For TCRbeta analysis, collaborators shipped samples in one of three forms: frozen whole blood, isolated PBMCs, or DNA extracted from either of those sample types. The sequencing input was peripheral blood. The rearrangement joined TRBV9 to TRBJ2-5, and 8 junction bases match TRBD2. This TCR was sampled from a woman in her fifties or sixties with acute or convalescent COVID-19. The DNA sequence is as follows: TGTGCCAGCAGCGTAGGACGGGGGGGCGAGGAGACCCAGTACTTC. The translation is CASSVGRGGEETQYF.